The TCR beta chain described here comes from a study of T cells in Graves' hyperthyroidism and ophthalmopathy. This clonotype was seen a handful of times. What was amplified from RNA transcripts were TCR beta CDR3 regions. The study used the HTBI primer set for a first-round RT-PCR of the TCR CDR3. From the multiplex PCR reads, TCRdb called clonotypes with MiXCR, one entry per CDR3 protein. Of approximately 530,000 distinct CDR3 sequences listed, approximately 15% are singletons. From germline, CDR1 is LNHDA and CDR2 SQIVND (reference sequence). The CDR3 is 15 residues long. J gave up 3 bases and V 1 base, and 2 bases lay outside the gene matches.

The TCR originated in a young woman with Graves' hyperthyroidism. The rearrangement uses TRBV19 and TRBJ2-2; 7 bases are shared with TRBD1. The sample consisted of blood. The DNA of the CDR3 is TGTGCCAGTAGTATAGGCGACAGGGACACCGGGGAGCTGTTTTTT. This translates into CASSIGDRDTGELFF.